This TCR beta chain was found in a study of shared clonotypes between healthy human individuals. The germline V gene has CDR1 SGHRS and CDR2 YFSETQ. This CDR3 has 15 amino acids. V lost 6 bases and J lost 4, with 19 bases in between. Assay used: immunoSEQ multiplex PCR; TCRdb lists only in-frame clones, some missing. Among 2,500,000 or so clones listed, under 95% were seen once. This chain connects TRBV5-1 to TRBJ1-2; maybe TRBD1 (6 bases). The sequence was collected from a man aged 18 to 35 in good health. Some clones in this sample may be carry-over from other donors' samples. Input material: naive CD4+ T cells from PBMCs. As to subset: CD45RA+ positively selected. The CDR3 loop is CASKVFGEGVYGYTF. The CDR3 coding sequence is TGCGCCAGCAAGGTCTTCGGGGAGGGGGTCTATGGCTACACCTTC.